This T cell receptor (beta chain) was identified in a study of blood T cells in healthy people across ages. To note about this clonotype: Antigen unknown.

Findings of the study overall: Correlation between TCR beta diversity and naive T cell percentage was strong.

Trimming cost V 2 bases and J 4 bases, with 19 bases left between them. Germline CDR1 is MGHRA and CDR2 is YSYEKL. CDR3 size: 17 residues. Primed by a sample-barcoded 5' primer and a J-beta primer mix, a second PCR proceeded for roughly 7 to 12 cycles. TCRdb re-called the 5' RACE reads through MiXCR, storing one row per CDR3 protein. The profile shows over 1,300,000 distinct CDR3 sequences, approximately 63% of them singletons. The source is a young man in good health. Material: blood. The V and J genes are TRBV4-1 and TRBJ2-3; D assignment may be TRBD1 or TRBD2 (5 bases each). The CDR3, as DNA: TGCGCCAGCAGCCAAATTTCGGGACGAGCGAATCCAGATACGCAGTATTTT. Protein product: CASSQISGRANPDTQYF.